The 26 T cell receptor beta chains below all came from one sample that was sequenced in a study of identical twins. TCRdb re-derived calls from the 5' RACE reads in MiXCR, one entry per CDR3 protein. The table lists around 1.7 million distinct CDR3 sequences, 25% to 35% of them singletons. What was sequenced was cord blood. Source of these receptors: a newborn girl in good health.

The chain recombines TRBV7-9 with TRBJ2-5; 14 bases are shared with TRBD2. V was clipped by 4 bases and J by 0 bases; unmatched bases: 4. From germline, CDR1 is SEHNR and CDR2 FQNEAQ (reference sequence). This CDR3 region has 17 residues. CDR3 in amino acids: CASSYRTSGRYQETQYF. In DNA form, the CDR3 reads TGTGCCAGCAGCTATAGGACTAGCGGGAGGTACCAAGAGACCCAGTACTTC.

This rearrangement joins TRBV6-5 to TRBJ2-3; D unclear. This CDR3 is 15 amino acids long. Trimming pared 2 bases from V and 4 bases from J, leaving 13 bases between. Per the germline V gene, CDR1 is MNHEY and CDR2 is SVGAGI. CDR3 bases: TGTGCCAGCAGTTACCATAGGGCCGTGGCAGATACGCAGTATTTT. This encodes CASSYHRAVADTQYF.

The chain links TRBV3-1 to TRBJ2-5; a possible D gene is TRBD2 (6 bases). Near its end, the DNA agrees better with TRBJ2-7, so the J call may be wrong. CDR3 size: 14 residues. Germline V gene lookup returns CDR1 LGHDT and CDR2 YNNKEL (reference sequence). This CDR3 is CASNQTRELYEQYF. The CDR3 DNA reads as TGTGCCAGCAACCAGACTAGGGAACTTTACGAGCAGTACTTC.

The genes are TRBV12-3 or TRBV12-4 and TRBJ2-4, with D possibly being TRBD1 (6 bases). Deletions cut 4 bases from V and 6 bases from J, with 10 bases between. This CDR3 has 13 amino acids. The CDR3 bases are TGTGCCAGCAGTTCAGACAGGCCAAACATTCAGTACTTC. Its translation is CASSSDRPNIQYF.

V gene TRBV12-3 or TRBV12-4 combines with J gene TRBJ2-3; D is uncertain. Trimming took 6 bases from V and 0 from J, leaving 7 bases between them. The CDR3 has 13 amino acids. DNA of the CDR3: TGTGCCAGCAGCATGGGGAGCACAGATACGCAGTATTTT. Translated, it gives CASSMGSTDTQYF.

V gene TRBV20-1 combines with J gene TRBJ2-1; perhaps TRBD2 as D (5 bases). Germline V gene lookup returns CDR1 DFQATT and CDR2 SNEGSKA (reference sequence). The CDR3 is made up of 14 amino acids. Between the trimmed V and J ends, which lost 0 bases and 5 bases, there was a span of 11 bases. In DNA, the CDR3 is TGCAGTGCTAGAGAAACGGGGTGGGACAATGAGCAGTTCTTC. It is translated as CSARETGWDNEQFF.

The chain recombines TRBV7-7 with TRBJ2-5; TRBD2 matches at 13 bases. Unmatched junction bases numbered 5, after V lost 5 bases and J lost 2 bases. Germline CDR1 reads SSHAT; CDR2 reads FNYEAQ (reference sequence). The CDR3 has 16 residues. The CDR3 sequence: CASSMGLAGSQETQYF. For the CDR3, the DNA is TGTGCCAGCAGCATGGGACTAGCGGGGTCACAAGAGACCCAGTACTTC.

This clonotype was seen a few times. J is TRBJ1-6 and V is TRBV20-1; D gene unclear. The ends were cut back, 3 bases at V and 8 bases at J, with 11 bases in the middle. CDR1 and CDR2 (germline): DFQATT, SNEGSKA (reference sequence). This CDR3 spans 13 amino acids. The CDR3 is CSASLAGYSPLHF. CDR3 nucleotide sequence: TGCAGTGCTAGTCTAGCGGGATATTCACCCCTCCACTTT.

The chain carries TRBV30 and TRBJ1-4, with D unclear. In germline, CDR1 is GTSNPN, CDR2 SVGIG (reference sequence). The CDR3 covers 16 residues. V shed 2 bases and J shed 5 bases, with 18 bases lying between them. The CDR3 sequence is CAWSRTPWEGNEKLFF. The CDR3 DNA reads TGTGCCTGGAGTCGCACCCCTTGGGAGGGAAATGAAAAACTGTTTTTT.

This clonotype was counted only a few times. The chain couples TRBV20-1 to TRBJ2-5; 8 positions match TRBD1. Germline assignment: CDR1 DFQATT and CDR2 SNEGSKA (reference sequence). Losses at the gene ends were 5 bases for V and 2 bases for J; bases not matched to a gene: 4. The CDR3 length is 13 residues. CDR3 coding DNA: TGCAGTGCTTTTACAGGGGGGCAAGAGACCCAGTACTTC. The encoded protein is CSAFTGGQETQYF.

This clonotype has only a few counts. V usage is TRBV7-8 and J usage is TRBJ2-5; TRBD2 might be the D (5 bases). CDR1 and CDR2 (germline): SGHVS, FQNEAQ. V gave up 6 bases and J gave up 1 base, with 12 bases separating them. This CDR3 region has 14 residues. CDR3 residues: CASSHRLIQETQYF. CDR3 bases: TGTGCCAGCAGTCACAGACTAATCCAAGAGACCCAGTACTTC. Filled out from reference TRBV7-8 and TRBJ2-5, the complete variable domain reads GAGVSQSPRYKVAKRGQDVALRCDPISGHVSLFWYQQALGQGPEFLTYFQNEAQLDKSGLPSDRFFAERPEGSVSTLKIQRTQQEDSAVYLCASSHRLIQETQYFGPGTRLLVL.

The genes are TRBV5-1 and TRBJ2-3; perhaps TRBD2 as D (6 bases). The CDR3 spans 16 residues. V lost 0 bases to trimming and J lost 1 base, with 12 bases between them. Germline CDR1 SGHRS, CDR2 YFSETQ. The chain's CDR3 is CASSLGGASRTDTQYF. Here the CDR3 DNA reads TGCGCCAGCAGCTTGGGCGGGGCCAGCCGCACAGATACGCAGTATTTT.

This clonotype was picked up one time. This sequence joins TRBV4-1 and TRBJ2-7; TRBD2 might be the D (6 bases). Germline CDR1 and CDR2: MGHRA and YSYEKL. CDR3 length: 15 amino acids. V was clipped by 0 bases and J by 7 bases, with 16 bases between them. The chain's CDR3 is CASSQDSRLANEQYF. CDR3 nucleotides: TGCGCCAGCAGCCAAGATAGTAGGCTAGCGAATGAGCAGTACTTC.

The chain is built from TRBV7-2 and TRBJ2-5; 7 bases map to TRBD2. J was trimmed by 5 bases and V by 5 bases; bases with no gene match: 8. The CDR3 spans 14 residues. The germline V gene has CDR1 SGHTA and CDR2 FQGNSA. CDR3: CASSHTSARETQYF. The CDR3 DNA reads TGTGCCAGCAGCCATACTAGCGCGAGGGAGACCCAGTACTTC. The whole variable domain, filled in from reference TRBV7-2 and TRBJ2-5, reads GAGVSQSPSNKVTEKGKDVELRCDPISGHTALYWYRQSLGQGLEFLIYFQGNSAPDKSGLPSDRFSAERTGGSVSTLTIQRTQQEDSAVYLCASSHTSARETQYFGPGTRLLVL.

The chain links TRBV27 to TRBJ1-2; 8 positions agree with TRBD1. Trimming cost V 3 bases and J 3 bases; bases outside gene matches: 12. Germline V gene sequence: CDR1 MNHEY, CDR2 SMNVEV (reference sequence). This CDR3 region has 17 residues. The CDR3 bases are TGTGCCAGCAGTTTGCCCCGGACAGGGATTACAGACTATGGCTACACCTTC. This gives the protein CASSLPRTGITDYGYTF.

About this clonotype itself: This CDR3 fails to terminate in the conserved phenylalanine or tryptophan, so it likely reflects a read error. The genes are TRBV5-1 and TRBJ2-7; tentatively, D is TRBD1 (5 bases). V lost 2 bases to trimming and J lost 3 bases, with 15 bases between them. Germline V gene lookup returns CDR1 SGHRS and CDR2 YFSETQ. This CDR3 comprises 15 residues. CDR3 residues: CASSFSSTGRYEQYI. In nucleotides, the CDR3 is TGCGCCAGCAGCTTTTCAAGTACAGGCCGCTACGAGCAGTACATC.

The chain carries TRBV21-1 and TRBJ2-1; the table's D call, TRBD1, has no DNA check behind it. TRBV21-1 is shown as a pseudogene. This CDR3 has 19 amino acids. CDR3 DNA: TGTGCCAGCAGCAACCCCCAGCCAGGGGGACTACCCATAGGCAATGAGCAGTTCTTC. This sequence encodes CASSNPQPGGLPIGNEQFF.

This CDR3 is CASSFGPLPDTQYF. In DNA, the CDR3 is TGTGCCAGCAGCTTTGGCCCCCTACCCGATACGCAGTATTTT. This chain connects TRBV5-6 to TRBJ2-3; D unclear. Deletions cut 2 bases from V and 6 bases from J, with 13 bases between. The CDR3 extends over 14 amino acids. Germline V lookup: CDR1 SGHDT, CDR2 YYEEEE.

This clonotype was recorded a few times. The chain uses TRBV20-1 and TRBJ2-1, with D tentatively TRBD2 (5 bases). V lost 3 bases and J lost 9, with 12 bases in between. Germline V lookup: CDR1 DFQATT, CDR2 SNEGSKA (reference sequence). CDR3 length: 12 residues. The CDR3 loop is CSARDSEIEQFF. The CDR3 DNA is TGCAGTGCTAGGGACTCAGAGATTGAGCAGTTCTTC.

This chain connects TRBV5-1 to TRBJ2-3; D may be TRBD2 (5 bases). This CDR3 comprises 16 residues. Deletions cut 2 bases from V and 0 bases from J, with 13 bases between. Germline values: CDR1 SGHRS, CDR2 YFSETQ. CDR3 amino acids: CASSLGRLPSTDTQYF. The CDR3, as DNA: TGCGCCAGCAGCTTAGGTCGACTACCTAGCACAGATACGCAGTATTTT. The variable domain in full, completed from reference TRBV5-1 and TRBJ2-3, reads KAGVTQTPRYLIKTRGQQVTLSCSPISGHRSVSWYQQTPGQGLQFLFEYFSETQRNKGNFPGRFSGRQFSNSRSEMNVSTLELGDSALYLCASSLGRLPSTDTQYFGPGTRLTVL.

V and J are TRBV12-3 or TRBV12-4 and TRBJ1-1; D gene unclear. V lost 6 bases, J lost 1 base, and 9 bases lay in between. The CDR3 has 13 residues. The CDR3: CASSKSQNTEAFF. CDR3 nucleotides: TGTGCCAGCAGCAAGAGCCAGAACACTGAAGCTTTCTTT.

The DNA of the CDR3 is TGTGCCAGCAGGGAGAAGGAGGAAAACATTCAGTACTTC. It translates to CASREKEENIQYF. The chain has TRBV2 and TRBJ2-4; maybe TRBD2 (5 bases). CDR3 length equals 13 residues. V was cut by 6 bases and J by 5 bases, with 11 bases left in between. The germline gives CDR1 SNHLY, CDR2 FYNNEI.

This rearrangement joins TRBV20-1 to TRBJ1-2; D is ambiguous. Trimming took off 3 bases at V and 1 base at J, with 9 bases between the two ends. The CDR3 totals 13 residues. In germline, CDR1 is DFQATT, CDR2 SNEGSKA (reference sequence). The CDR3 spells CSASPVLNYGYTF. CDR3 in DNA: TGCAGTGCTAGCCCGGTGCTTAACTATGGCTACACCTTC.

This clonotype was observed a handful of times. The chain links TRBV29-1 to TRBJ1-1; D call uncertain. Germline lookup yields CDR1 SQVTM and CDR2 ANQGSEA. The CDR3 has 13 amino acids. V dropped 4 bases and J dropped 3 bases, with 12 bases sitting between them. The chain's CDR3 is CSVGAGKDTEAFF. The DNA for the CDR3 is TGCAGCGTTGGTGCGGGGAAGGACACTGAAGCTTTCTTT.

This clonotype was seen more than once but under ten times. This chain joins TRBV4-1 and TRBJ2-7; perhaps D is TRBD1 or TRBD2 (5 bases each). This CDR3 has 16 amino acids. The ends were cut back, 1 base at V and 7 bases at J, with 20 bases in the middle. Germline-derived CDR1 and CDR2 are MGHRA and YSYEKL. The CDR3 is CASSQVTGTAPWEQYF. For the CDR3, the DNA is TGCGCCAGCAGCCAAGTCACCGGGACGGCTCCCTGGGAGCAGTACTTC.

This clonotype has a handful of counts. This rearrangement joins TRBV20-1 to TRBJ2-1, with D tentatively TRBD2 (6 bases). The CDR3 totals 12 residues. V was trimmed by 3 bases and J by 7 bases, leaving 10 bases between them. Germline loops: CDR1 DFQATT, CDR2 SNEGSKA (reference sequence). DNA of the CDR3: TGCAGTGCTAGTGCAGGGACTAATGAGCAGTTCTTC. It translates to CSASAGTNEQFF.